This TCR beta chain was identified during a study of blood T cell repertoires in COVID-19. Overall study context: T cells, B-cell-depleted T cells, or PBMCs provided the cDNA or gDNA that served as material.

The CDR3 totals 13 residues. Trimming removed 6 bases from V and 5 bases from J; junction bases left unmatched: 4. Germline V gives CDR1 MNHEY, CDR2 SVGAGI. Method: immunoSEQ multiplex PCR; TCRdb's copy keeps in-frame clones and lacks some. The sample consists of more than 95,000 clones, over 75% of them appearing once. The V call is TRBV6-5, the J call TRBJ1-2, with 9 bases identical to TRBD1. The sequenced sample was peripheral blood. The clonotype comes from a man aged 25 to 40 with COVID-19, enrolled during active disease. As DNA, the CDR3 is TGTGCCAGCAGCACAGGGGGCGAATATGGCTACACCTTC. Translation gives CASSTGGEYGYTF.